Below, 3 T cell receptor beta chains from the same sample are listed, as sequenced in a study of shared clonotypes between healthy human individuals. Method: immunoSEQ multiplex PCR; TCRdb's copy keeps in-frame clones and lacks some. Of roughly 640,000 clones in the sample, almost 97% were seen once. The sequenced sample was naive CD4+ T cells sorted from blood. The sample's subset: CD45RA+ positively selected. These TCRs come from a woman aged 25-40 years in good health.

The chain combines TRBV5-4 with TRBJ2-5, with a tentative D call TRBD1 (7 bases). Trimming pared 3 bases from V and 5 bases from J, leaving 20 bases between. The CDR3 totals 16 residues. Germline CDR1 SGHNT, CDR2 YYREEE (reference sequence). The CDR3 sequence: CASSSTGLGGRETQYF. In nucleotides, the CDR3 is TGTGCCAGCAGCTCGACAGGGTTGGGGGGTCGCGAGACCCAGTACTTC.

V is TRBV5-8 and J is TRBJ2-3, with D tentatively TRBD1 or TRBD2 (5 bases each). This CDR3 comprises 15 residues. The germline V gene has CDR1 SGHTS and CDR2 YDEGEE. Trimming stripped 0 bases from V and 3 bases from J, with 11 bases between. The CDR3 coding sequence is TGTGCCAGCAGCTTGGAGGGGAGTACTACAGATACGCAGTATTTT. It encodes CASSLEGSTTDTQYF.

The rearrangement links TRBV5-6 to TRBJ2-5; D is unclear. Germline values: CDR1 SGHDT, CDR2 YYEEEE. V lost 1 base and J lost 5, with 12 bases in between. The length of the CDR3 is 14 residues. The CDR3 here is CASSLSGLRETQYF. In nucleotides, the CDR3 is TGTGCCAGCAGCTTGTCCGGGCTGAGGGAGACCCAGTACTTC.